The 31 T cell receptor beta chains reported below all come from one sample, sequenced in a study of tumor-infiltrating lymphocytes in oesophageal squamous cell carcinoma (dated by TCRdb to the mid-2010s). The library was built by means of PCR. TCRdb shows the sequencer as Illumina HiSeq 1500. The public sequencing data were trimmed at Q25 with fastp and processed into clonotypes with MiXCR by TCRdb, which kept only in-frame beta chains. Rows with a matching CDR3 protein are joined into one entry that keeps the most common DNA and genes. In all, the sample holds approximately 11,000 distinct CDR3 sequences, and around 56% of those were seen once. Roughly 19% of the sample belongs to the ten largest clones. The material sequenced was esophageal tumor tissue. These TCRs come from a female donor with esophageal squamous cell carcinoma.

CDR3 region: CASSRDPADTQYF. The CDR3 region has the DNA TGCGCCAGCAGTAGGGACCCTGCGGATACGCAGTATTTT. The V and J genes are TRBV10-2 and TRBJ2-3; perhaps D is TRBD1 or TRBD2 (5 bases each). The V end was cut by 5 bases, the J end by 6 bases, with 12 bases between. The CDR3 has 13 residues. Germline lookup yields CDR1 WSHSY and CDR2 SAAADI.

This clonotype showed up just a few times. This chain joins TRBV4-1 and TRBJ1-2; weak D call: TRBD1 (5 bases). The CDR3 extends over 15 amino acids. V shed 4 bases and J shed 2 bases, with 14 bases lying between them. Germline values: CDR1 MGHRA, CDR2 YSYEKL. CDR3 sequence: CASSPSWGENYGYTF. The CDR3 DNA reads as TGCGCCAGCAGCCCCAGTTGGGGGGAGAACTATGGCTACACCTTC.

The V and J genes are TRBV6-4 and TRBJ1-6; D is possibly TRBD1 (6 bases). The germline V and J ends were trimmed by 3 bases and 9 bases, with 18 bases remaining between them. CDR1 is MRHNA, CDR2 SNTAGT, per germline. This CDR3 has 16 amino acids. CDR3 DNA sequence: TGTGCCAGCAGTGAACAGGGCGGGGCGCGGGGTTCACCCCTCCACTTT. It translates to CASSEQGGARGSPLHF.

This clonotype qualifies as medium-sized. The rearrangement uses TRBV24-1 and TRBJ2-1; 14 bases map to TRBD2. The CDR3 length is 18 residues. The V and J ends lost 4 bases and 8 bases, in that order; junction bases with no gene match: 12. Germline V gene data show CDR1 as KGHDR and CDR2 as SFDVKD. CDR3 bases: TGTGCCACCAGTGACTCCGGGACTAGCGGGGGCCTGGGGTATGAGCAGTTCTTC. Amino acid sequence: CATSDSGTSGGLGYEQFF.

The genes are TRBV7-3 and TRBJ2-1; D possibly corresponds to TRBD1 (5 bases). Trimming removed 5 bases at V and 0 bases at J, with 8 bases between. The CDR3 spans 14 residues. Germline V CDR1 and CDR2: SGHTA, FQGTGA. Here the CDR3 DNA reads TGTGCCAGCAGCCGACAGAGCTCCTACAATGAGCAGTTCTTC. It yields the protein CASSRQSSYNEQFF.

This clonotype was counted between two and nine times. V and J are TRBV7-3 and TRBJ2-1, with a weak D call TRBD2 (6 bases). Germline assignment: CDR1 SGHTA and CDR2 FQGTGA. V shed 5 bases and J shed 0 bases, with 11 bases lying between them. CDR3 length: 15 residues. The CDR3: CASSPRDSSYNEQFF. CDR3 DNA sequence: TGTGCCAGCAGCCCTAGGGACTCCTCCTACAATGAGCAGTTCTTC.

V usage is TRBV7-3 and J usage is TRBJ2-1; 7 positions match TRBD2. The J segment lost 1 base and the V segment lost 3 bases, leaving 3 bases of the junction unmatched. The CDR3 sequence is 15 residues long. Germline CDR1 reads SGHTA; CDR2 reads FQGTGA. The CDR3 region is CASSLGGTSYNEQFF. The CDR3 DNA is TGTGCCAGCAGCTTGGGAGGGACTTCCTACAATGAGCAGTTCTTC.

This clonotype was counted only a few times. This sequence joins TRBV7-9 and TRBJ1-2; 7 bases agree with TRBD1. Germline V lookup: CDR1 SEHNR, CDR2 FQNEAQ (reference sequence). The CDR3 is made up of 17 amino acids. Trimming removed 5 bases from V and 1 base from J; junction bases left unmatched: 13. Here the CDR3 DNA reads TGTGCCAGCAGCAATATCATCACAGGGGATTTTAACTATGGCTACACCTTC. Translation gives CASSNIITGDFNYGYTF.

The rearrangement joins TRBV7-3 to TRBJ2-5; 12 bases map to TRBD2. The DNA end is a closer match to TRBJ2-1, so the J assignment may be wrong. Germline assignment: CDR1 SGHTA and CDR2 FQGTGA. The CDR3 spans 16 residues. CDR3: CASSLSWTSGILEQFF. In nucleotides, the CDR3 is TGTGCCAGCAGCTTATCCTGGACTAGCGGGATTTTGGAGCAGTTCTTC.

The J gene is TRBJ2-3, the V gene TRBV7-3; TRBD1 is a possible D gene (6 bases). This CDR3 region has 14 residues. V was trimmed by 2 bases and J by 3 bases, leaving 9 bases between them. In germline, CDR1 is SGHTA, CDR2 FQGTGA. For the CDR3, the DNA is TGTGCCAGCAGCTTATTGGGGGCAACAGATACGCAGTATTTT. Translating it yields CASSLLGATDTQYF.

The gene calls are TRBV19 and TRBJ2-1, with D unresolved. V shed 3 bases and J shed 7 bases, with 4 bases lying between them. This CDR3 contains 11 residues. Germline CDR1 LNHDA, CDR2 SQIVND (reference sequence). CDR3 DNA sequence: TGTGCCAGTAGTATCAGGAATGAGCAGTTCTTC. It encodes CASSIRNEQFF.

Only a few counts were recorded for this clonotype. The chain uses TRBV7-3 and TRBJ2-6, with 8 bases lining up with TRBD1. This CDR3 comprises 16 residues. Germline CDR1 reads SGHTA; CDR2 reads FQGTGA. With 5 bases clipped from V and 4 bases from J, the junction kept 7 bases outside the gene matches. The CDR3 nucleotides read TGTGCCAGCAGCCCTCAGACAGGGGCCGGGGCCAACGTCCTGACTTTC. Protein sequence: CASSPQTGAGANVLTF.

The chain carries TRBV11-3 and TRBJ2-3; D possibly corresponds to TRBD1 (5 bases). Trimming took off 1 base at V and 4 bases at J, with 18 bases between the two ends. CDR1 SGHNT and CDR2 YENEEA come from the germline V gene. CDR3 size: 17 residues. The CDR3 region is CASSLGGVRVGSDTQYF. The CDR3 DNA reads TGTGCCAGCAGCTTAGGTGGCGTCAGGGTAGGATCAGATACGCAGTATTTT.

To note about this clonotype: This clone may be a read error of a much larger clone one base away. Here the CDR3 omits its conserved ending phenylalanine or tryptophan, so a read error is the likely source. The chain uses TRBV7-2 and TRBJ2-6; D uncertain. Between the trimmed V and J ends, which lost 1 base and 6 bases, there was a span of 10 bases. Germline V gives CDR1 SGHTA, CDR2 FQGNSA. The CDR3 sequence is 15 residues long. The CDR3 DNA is TGTGCCAGCAGCTTAGGGCTAAGTGTGGCCAACGTCCTGACTTTA. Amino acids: CASSLGLSVANVLTL.

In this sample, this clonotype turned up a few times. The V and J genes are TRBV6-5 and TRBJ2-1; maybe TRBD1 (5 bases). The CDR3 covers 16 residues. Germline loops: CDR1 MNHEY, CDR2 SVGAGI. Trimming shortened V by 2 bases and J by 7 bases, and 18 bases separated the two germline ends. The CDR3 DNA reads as TGTGCCAGCAGTTACGTGGGCCCGGCCTACAGGAATGAGCAGTTCTTC. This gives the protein CASSYVGPAYRNEQFF.

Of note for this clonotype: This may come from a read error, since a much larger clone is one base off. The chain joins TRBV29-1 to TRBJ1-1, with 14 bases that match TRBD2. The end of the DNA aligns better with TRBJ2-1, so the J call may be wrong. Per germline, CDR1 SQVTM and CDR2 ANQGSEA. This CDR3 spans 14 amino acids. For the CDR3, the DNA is TGCAGCGCTAGACTAGCGGGGGGGCAAGAGACCCAGTTCTTC. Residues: CSARLAGGQETQFF.

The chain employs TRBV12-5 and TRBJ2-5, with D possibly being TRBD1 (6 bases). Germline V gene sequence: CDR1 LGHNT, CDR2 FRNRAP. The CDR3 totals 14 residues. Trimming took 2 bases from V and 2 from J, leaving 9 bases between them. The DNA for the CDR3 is TGTGCTAGTGGTTTGTCAGGGACACAAGAGACCCAGTACTTC. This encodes CASGLSGTQETQYF.

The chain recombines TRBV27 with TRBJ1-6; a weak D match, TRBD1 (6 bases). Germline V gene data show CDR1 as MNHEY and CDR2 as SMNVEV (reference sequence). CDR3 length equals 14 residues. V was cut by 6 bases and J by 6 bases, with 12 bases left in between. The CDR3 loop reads CASRMDSFNSPLHF. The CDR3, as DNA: TGTGCCAGCAGGATGGACAGTTTTAATTCACCCCTCCACTTT.

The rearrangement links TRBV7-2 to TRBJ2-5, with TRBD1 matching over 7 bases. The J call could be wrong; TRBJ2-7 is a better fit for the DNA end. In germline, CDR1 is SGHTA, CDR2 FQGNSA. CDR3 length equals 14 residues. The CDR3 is CASSFRDRGNEQYF. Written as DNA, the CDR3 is TGTGCCAGCAGCTTCCGGGACAGAGGCAACGAGCAGTACTTC.

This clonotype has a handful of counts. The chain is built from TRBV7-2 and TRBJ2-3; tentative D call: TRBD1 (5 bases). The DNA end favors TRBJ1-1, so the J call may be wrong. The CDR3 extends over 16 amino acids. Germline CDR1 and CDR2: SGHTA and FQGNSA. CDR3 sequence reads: CASSLSVGQGNTEAFF. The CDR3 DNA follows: TGTGCCAGCAGCTTATCAGTTGGTCAGGGGAACACTGAAGCTTTCTTT.

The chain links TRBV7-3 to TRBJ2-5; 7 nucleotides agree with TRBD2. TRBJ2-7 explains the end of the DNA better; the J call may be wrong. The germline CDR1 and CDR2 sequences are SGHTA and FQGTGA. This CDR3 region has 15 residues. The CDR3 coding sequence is TGTGCCAGCAGCTTAACGGGAGGGAACTCCTACGAGCAGTACTTC. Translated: CASSLTGGNSYEQYF.

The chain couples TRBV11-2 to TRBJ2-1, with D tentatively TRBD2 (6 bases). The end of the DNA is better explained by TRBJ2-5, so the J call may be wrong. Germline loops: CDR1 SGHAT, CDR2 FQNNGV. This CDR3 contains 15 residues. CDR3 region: CASRGGSWAQETQYF. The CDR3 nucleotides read TGTGCCAGCAGAGGAGGGAGTTGGGCCCAAGAGACCCAGTACTTC.

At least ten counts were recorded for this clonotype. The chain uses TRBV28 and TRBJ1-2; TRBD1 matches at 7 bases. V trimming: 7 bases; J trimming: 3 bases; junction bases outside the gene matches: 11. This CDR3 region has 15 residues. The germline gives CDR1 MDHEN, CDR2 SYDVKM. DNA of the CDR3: TGTGCCAGCACCACACCGGCAGGGGGACACTATGGCTACACCTTC. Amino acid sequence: CASTTPAGGHYGYTF.

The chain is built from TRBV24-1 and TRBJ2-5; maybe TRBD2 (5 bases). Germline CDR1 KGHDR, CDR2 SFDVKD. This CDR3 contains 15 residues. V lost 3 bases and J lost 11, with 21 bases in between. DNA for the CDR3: TGTGCCACCAGTGATAATAGCGCGAACTACAATGAGCAGTACTTC. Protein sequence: CATSDNSANYNEQYF.

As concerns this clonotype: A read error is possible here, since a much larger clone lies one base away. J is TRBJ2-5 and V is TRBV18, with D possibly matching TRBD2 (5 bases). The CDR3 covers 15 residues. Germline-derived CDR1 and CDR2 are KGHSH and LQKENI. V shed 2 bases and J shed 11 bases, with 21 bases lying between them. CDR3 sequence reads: CASSPAARPGYEQYF. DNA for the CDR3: TGTGCCAGCTCACCAGCAGCTCGACCGGGGTATGAGCAGTACTTC.

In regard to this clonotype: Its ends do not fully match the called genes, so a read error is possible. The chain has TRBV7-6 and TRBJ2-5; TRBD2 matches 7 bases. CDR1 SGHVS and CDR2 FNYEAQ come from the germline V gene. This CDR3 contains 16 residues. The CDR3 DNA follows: TGTGCTAGCAGCTTATATGGTCTAGCGGATCAAGAGACCCAGTACTTC. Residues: CASSLYGLADQETQYF.

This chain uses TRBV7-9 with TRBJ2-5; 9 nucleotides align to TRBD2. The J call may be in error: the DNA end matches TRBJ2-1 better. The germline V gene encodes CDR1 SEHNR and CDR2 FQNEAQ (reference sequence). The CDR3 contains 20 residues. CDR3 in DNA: TGTGCCAGCTTGTTAAGCGGGAGGACCCTCGACGATCAATTATACAATGAGCAGTTCTTC. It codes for CASLLSGRTLDDQLYNEQFF.

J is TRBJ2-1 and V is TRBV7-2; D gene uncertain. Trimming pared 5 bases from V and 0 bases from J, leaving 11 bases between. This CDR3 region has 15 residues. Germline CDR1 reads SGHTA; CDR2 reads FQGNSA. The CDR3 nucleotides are TGTGCCAGCAGCCTCGACGGAAGCTCCTACAATGAGCAGTTCTTC. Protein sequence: CASSLDGSSYNEQFF. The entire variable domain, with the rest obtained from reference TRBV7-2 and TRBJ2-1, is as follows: GAGVSQSPSNKVTEKGKDVELRCDPISGHTALYWYRQSLGQGLEFLIYFQGNSAPDKSGLPSDRFSAERTGGSVSTLTIQRTQQEDSAVYLCASSLDGSSYNEQFFGPGTRLTVL.

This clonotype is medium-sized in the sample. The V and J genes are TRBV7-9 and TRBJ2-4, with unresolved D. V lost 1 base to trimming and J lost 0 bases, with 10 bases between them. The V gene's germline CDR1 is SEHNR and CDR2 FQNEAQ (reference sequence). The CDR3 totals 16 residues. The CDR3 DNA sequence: TGTGCCAGCAGCTTAGACCCGGCGATAGCCAAAAACATTCAGTACTTC. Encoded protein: CASSLDPAIAKNIQYF.

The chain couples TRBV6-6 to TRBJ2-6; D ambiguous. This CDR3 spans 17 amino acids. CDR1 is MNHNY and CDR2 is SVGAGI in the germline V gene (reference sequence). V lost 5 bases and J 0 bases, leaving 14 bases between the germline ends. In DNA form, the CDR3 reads TGTGCCAGCAGTGATCTGGCTGCAAGCTCTGGGGCCAACGTCCTGACTTTC. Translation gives CASSDLAASSGANVLTF.

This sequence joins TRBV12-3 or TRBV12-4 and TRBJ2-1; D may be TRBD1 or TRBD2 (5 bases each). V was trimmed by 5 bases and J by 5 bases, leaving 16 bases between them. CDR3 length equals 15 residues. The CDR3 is CASSATSGGHNEQFF. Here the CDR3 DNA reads TGTGCCAGCAGTGCCACTAGTGGGGGACACAATGAGCAGTTCTTC.